This T cell receptor (beta chain) was captured by sequencing in a study of cytotoxic CD8 clonotypes in ibrutinib-treated CLL. In the study overall: Mean productive templates were about 260,000; mean productive rearrangements were 94,082. General study findings and limits: Public clonotypes, an uncommon group, contracted or remained stable on treatment. There were differences in sampling times between sustained-remission and progressing patients.

With respect to this clone: The antigen is undetermined.

Germline V lookup: CDR1 SGHKS, CDR2 YYEKEE (reference sequence). V was pared by 2 bases and J by 4 bases, with 7 bases of the junction left unmatched. CDR3 length equals 17 residues. Profiled with immunoSEQ multiplex PCR; TCRdb holds only in-frame clones, not every one. This sample has some 200,000 clones; approximately 68% occur once, and the top ten carry about an eighth. The material was PBMCs, obtained after 24 months of ibrutinib treatment. The receptor was derived from a human donor with chronic lymphocytic leukemia. The rearrangement uses TRBV5-5 and TRBJ2-3, with 13 bases identical to TRBD2. The CDR3 loop reads CASSLYLGLAGADTQYF. CDR3 sequence (DNA): TGTGCCAGCAGCTTATACCTAGGACTAGCGGGAGCAGATACGCAGTATTTT. The entire variable domain, with the rest obtained from reference TRBV5-5 and TRBJ2-3, is as follows: DAGVTQSPTHLIKTRGQQVTLRCSPISGHKSVSWYQQVLGQGPQFIFQYYEKEERGRGNFPDRFSARQFPNYSSELNVNALLLGDSALYLCASSLYLGLAGADTQYFGPGTRLTVL.